This entry is about one T cell receptor (beta chain). The target antigen is unknown. Assay used: immunoSEQ multiplex PCR; TCRdb lists only in-frame clones, some missing. Found here are over 100,000 clones, about 92% of them singletons; the top ten hold about 3.3%. This entry comes from a study of CD4+ T cells in melanoma. General study findings and limits: Neoantigen-specific CD4+ T cells in melanoma reportedly had diverse differentiation states. A reported correlation linked neoantigen-specific CD4+ T cells to CD8+, macrophage and B cell function.

The CDR3 runs 15 residues. V was trimmed by 7 bases and J by 0 bases, leaving 13 bases between them. The germline V gene encodes CDR1 SNHLY and CDR2 FYNNEI. Sequencing input: peripheral blood. V and J are TRBV2 and TRBJ2-1, with a weak D call TRBD1 (5 bases). This clonotype was obtained from a human donor with melanoma. CDR3 DNA sequence: TGTGCCAGCACCTCTTTCCAGGGCTCCTACAATGAGCAGTTCTTC. This codes for CASTSFQGSYNEQFF. Full variable domain (missing parts from reference TRBV2 and TRBJ2-1): EPEVTQTPSHQVTQMGQEVILRCVPISNHLYFYWYRQILGQKVEFLVSFYNNEISEKSEIFDDQFSVERPDGSNFTLKIRSTKLEDSAMYFCASTSFQGSYNEQFFGPGTRLTVL.